The TCR beta chain described here comes from a study of OX40 agonist ivuxolimab in advanced cancers. Turning to the overall study: Ivuxolimab was a fully human IgG2 agonistic monoclonal antibody targeting the costimulatory receptor OX40 (CD134). The paper describes the monotherapy dose-escalation part (N of about 55 patients) of the phase I trial of ivuxolimab. Peripheral TCRbeta sequencing aimed to test whether ivuxolimab altered TCR sequence diversity and caused clonal T-cell expansion. Among the roughly 54 dose-escalation patients, some 20 had hepatocellular carcinoma, approximately 15 melanoma, 9 renal cell carcinoma and 9 head and neck cancer. In the dose-escalation cohort, 75% to 85% of patients were male, and the mean age was 60 years with a range of roughly 20 to 79. Intravenous ivuxolimab was administered to patients every 2 weeks at six dose levels: 0.01, 0.1, 0.3, 1.5, 3 and 10 mg/kg. Partial responses occurred in three dose-escalation patients, of whom one had hepatocellular carcinoma and two had cutaneous melanoma. Patients were allowed to have had prior anti-PD-1, anti-PD-L1 or anti-CTLA-4 therapy, and approximately 40% of the dose-escalation patients had been treated with checkpoint inhibitors. The investigation overall reported the following: Which antigens the clonally expanded peripheral T cells were specific for was not determined. In partial responders in the 0.1-3.0 mg/kg groups, normalized peripheral clonal expansion was found to be among the lowest, especially among CD8+ T cells. Low levels of normalized T-cell clonal expansion were also shown by some nonresponding patients. After ivuxolimab, expanded clones were on average more numerous among CD8+ T cells than among CD4+ T cells. At doses of 0.1 to 3.0 mg/kg, clonal expansion of both CD4+ and CD8+ T cells in blood was seen between baseline and week 6.

The cysteine opens and the phenylalanine closes a CDR3 of 12 amino acids. Left in the record is the CDR3 DNA by itself, 36 bases read in frame from the first base. Per the germline V gene, SGHVS is the CDR1 and FQNEAQ is the CDR2. V is clipped by 5 bases and J by 4 bases, and the sequence between their germline boundaries is 6 bases long. Patients with autoimmune disease history or receiving systemic immunosuppression were excluded from the trial. In every dose cohort, peripheral blood was drawn for TCR sequencing at baseline, cycle 4 day 1, and cycle 7 day 1. The samples were taken from a phase I, first-in-human, multicenter, open-label dose-escalation trial of ivuxolimab. Adults with locally advanced or metastatic head and neck squamous cell, hepatocellular, melanoma or renal cell carcinoma were enrolled in the trial. Before TCR sequencing, CD4+ T cells and CD8+ T cells were sorted from peripheral blood as separate populations.

About this clone itself: It has no known antigen specificity. No much larger clonotype is one base removed from it; base qualities were not supplied.

Genomic DNA was isolated from the sorted cells so that the TCRbeta CDR3 region could be sequenced. The immunoSEQ Assay was used to sequence the TCRbeta CDR3 regions. TCRdb's version of the immuneACCESS table is confined to in-frame rearrangements and falls short of the full clone set. An unresolved V gene accounts for under half of the shortfall where checked; the remainder is of unknown origin. In all, the sample holds some 74,000 clones, and 65% to 90% of those were seen once. The top ten clones comprise 0.5% to 0.6% of the sample. Recombination connected TRBV7-8 to TRBJ1-5, with an unclear D gene assignment. The receptor comes from an adult with an advanced solid tumor such as melanoma, head and neck, liver or kidney cancer. The source material was CD4+ or CD8+ T cells sorted from blood, sampled in a trial of the OX40 agonist ivuxolimab. The sequence in DNA is TGTGCCAGCAGCATCTGGAATCAGCCCCAGCATTTT. Translated, this gives CASSIWNQPQHF.